A single count supports the clone carrying this T cell receptor beta chain. These data are taken from a study of blood T cell repertoires in COVID-19. Study background: Samples taken during acute and convalescent COVID-19 were collected in the United States, Italy and Spain. PBMCs, B-cell-depleted T cells, or T cells were the source of the cDNA or gDNA that made up the material.

Those enrolled, adults aged about 18 to 89 years, came from about two dozen US areas. The authors' processing: Reference gene primer amplification gave nucleated cell count estimates. Here immunoSEQ multiplex PCR was the method, and the copy in TCRdb shows in-frame clones only, minus some. V and J calls and clone size come straight from that table; D and trimming were deduced from the DNA. The sample holds approximately 200,000 clones, over 80% seen once. J gave up 5 bases and V 6 bases, and 8 bases lay outside the gene matches. The CDR3 contains 14 residues. Germline CDR1 WSHSY, CDR2 SAAADI. The clonotype originates from a man aged 30 to 39 who had recovered from COVID-19. Specimen: PBMCs or T cells enriched from blood (not recorded which). V usage is TRBV10-2 and J usage is TRBJ1-1; 8 bases match TRBD1. The chain's CDR3 is CASRSARGRTEAFF. The CDR3 bases are TGCGCCAGCAGATCGGCCAGGGGGCGTACTGAAGCTTTCTTT.